This record covers a single T cell receptor (beta chain). This sample is drawn from a study of early T cells in non-severe SARS-CoV-2 infection. From the 5' RACE reads, TCRdb called clonotypes with MiXCR, one entry per CDR3 protein. The data contain 25,000 to 35,000 distinct CDR3 sequences, around 7% of them seen just once; the ten biggest clones take up 2.7%. This CDR3 comprises 20 residues. V shed 1 base and J shed 4 bases, with 28 bases lying between them. Sequencing was carried out using whole blood. The chain uses TRBV12-3 or TRBV12-4 and TRBJ1-1; a weak D match, TRBD1 (6 bases). The sequence was collected from an adult who was a healthcare worker with PCR-confirmed SARS-CoV-2 infection or an uninfected control (not recorded which). CDR3 in amino acids: CASSLGKGRGLSSSSTEAFF. DNA for the CDR3: TGTGCCAGCAGTTTAGGGAAGGGCCGGGGGCTTAGCAGTTCGAGCACTGAAGCTTTCTTT.